This TCR beta chain is from a study of cytomegalovirus exposure and HLA in healthy donors. Study findings and constraints: It emerged from a later analysis that several of the most significant clusters appeared to be linked to common viral pathogens.

With respect to this clone: The target antigen is unknown.

This CDR3 is built from 16 residues. The ends were cut back, 5 bases at V and 2 bases at J, with 16 bases in the middle. Germline V gene sequence: CDR1 SGHTA, CDR2 FQGTGA. PCR employed 60 Vbeta and 13 Jbeta primers. This table comes from immunoSEQ multiplex PCR, and its TCRdb copy is limited to in-frame clones, with some not included. Of about 150,000 clones listed, approximately 85% were seen once; the top ten hold more than 2%. The sequence was obtained from a woman between 18 and 30 years old in good health and CMV-seronegative. This chain joins TRBV7-3 and TRBJ2-1, with a possible D match to TRBD2 (6 bases). Sequenced: PBMCs. The CDR3 loop reads CASSGRASEPYNEQFF. In DNA, the CDR3 is TGTGCCAGCAGCGGCAGAGCTAGCGAACCCTACAATGAGCAGTTCTTC.